These 30 T cell receptor beta chains came from one sample sequenced in a study of STAT3 mutations in large granular lymphocyte leukemia. Study findings and constraints: Every T-LGLL patient had at least one immunodominant TCRbeta clonotype.

For these TCRs, the target antigens are not known. Method: immunoSEQ multiplex PCR; TCRdb's copy keeps in-frame clones and lacks some. The sample consists of some 10,000 clones, 50% to 60% of them appearing once. Material for sequencing was peripheral blood mononuclear cells. These receptors were obtained from a boy younger than 18 with T-cell large granular lymphocyte leukemia. Some clones in this sample may be carry-over from other donors' samples.

The chain combines TRBV7-9 with TRBJ1-2; 7 bases line up with TRBD1. V trimming: 1 base; J trimming: 8 bases; junction bases outside the gene matches: 10. The CDR3 is 15 amino acids. The germline V gene encodes CDR1 SEHNR and CDR2 FQNEAQ (reference sequence). The CDR3 nucleotides read TGTGCCAGCAGCTTAGGACAGGGCCTATCAAGAGGCTACACCTTC. It is translated as CASSLGQGLSRGYTF.

This chain joins TRBV7-9 and TRBJ1-2, with a possible D match to TRBD1 (5 bases). The V end lost 0 bases, the J end lost 4 bases, and 12 bases lay between the germline ends. This CDR3 comprises 15 residues. Germline CDR1 SEHNR, CDR2 FQNEAQ (reference sequence). CDR3 sequence (DNA): TGTGCCAGCAGCTTAGCTGGGGCCTCCAGCTATGGCTACACCTTC. This encodes CASSLAGASSYGYTF.

The V and J genes are TRBV5-4 and TRBJ1-1, with D maybe TRBD1 (6 bases). Germline V gene sequence: CDR1 SGHNT, CDR2 YYREEE (reference sequence). V shed 5 bases and J shed 3 bases, with 26 bases lying between them. This CDR3 is built from 18 residues. The CDR3 protein is CASSPGQGLLIEYTEAFF. CDR3 sequence (DNA): TGTGCCAGCAGTCCAGGGCAGGGGCTCCTAATTGAGTACACTGAAGCTTTCTTT.

On this clone: At one end, the junction sequence differs from germline, possibly due to a read error. V is TRBV7-9 and J is TRBJ2-5; D gene uncertain. Germline V gives CDR1 SEHNR, CDR2 FQNEAQ (reference sequence). The CDR3 runs 15 residues. CDR3 in amino acids: CASSLGAAFSEAQYF. The CDR3 coding sequence is TGTGCCAGCAGCTTAGGTGCAGCCTTTTCAGAGGCCCAGTACTTC.

This rearrangement joins TRBV28 to TRBJ1-1, with 8 nucleotides matching TRBD1. Trimming took 3 bases from V and 0 from J; bases not matched to a gene: 6. CDR3 length: 16 amino acids. CDR1 and CDR2 (germline): MDHEN, SYDVKM. The CDR3, as DNA: TGTGCCAGCAGTTTGCCGACAGGGGAGATGAACACTGAAGCTTTCTTT. Its translation is CASSLPTGEMNTEAFF. Using reference TRBV28 and TRBJ1-1 for the parts outside the CDR3, the full variable domain is DVKVTQSSRYLVKRTGEKVFLECVQDMDHENMFWYRQDPGLGLRLIYFSYDVKMKEKGDIPEGYSVSREKKERFSLILESASTNQTSMYLCASSLPTGEMNTEAFFGQGTRLTVV.

This chain links TRBV6-6 with TRBJ2-7; 7 bases align to TRBD2. Germline CDR1 is MNHNY and CDR2 is SVGAGI (reference sequence). The CDR3 sequence is 15 residues long. V shed 2 bases and J 2 bases; nucleotides not matched to a gene: 6. CDR3 nucleotide sequence: TGTGCCAGCAGTTACGCGGCTAGCGGCGCCTACGAGCAGTACTTC. Protein sequence: CASSYAASGAYEQYF.

The chain recombines TRBV5-1 with TRBJ2-7, with a tentative D call TRBD1 (6 bases). The V and J ends lost 0 bases and 4 bases respectively, with 11 bases between them. Germline V gene sequence: CDR1 SGHRS, CDR2 YFSETQ. This CDR3 region has 14 residues. DNA for the CDR3: TGCGCCAGCAGCTTGGGACAGGTGGGTTACGAGCAGTACTTC. Amino acids: CASSLGQVGYEQYF.

V is TRBV7-3 and J is TRBJ2-1; 7 bases align to TRBD2. J lost 4 bases, V lost 2 bases, and 8 bases had no gene match. Germline assignment: CDR1 SGHTA and CDR2 FQGTGA. CDR3 length: 16 amino acids. CDR3 region: CASSLRASGPYNEQFF. In nucleotides, the CDR3 is TGTGCCAGCAGCTTACGGGCTAGCGGACCTTACAATGAGCAGTTCTTC.

The gene calls are TRBV28 and TRBJ1-6, with 11 bases lining up with TRBD1. J gave up 9 bases and V 7 bases, and 5 bases lay outside the gene matches. Germline values: CDR1 MDHEN, CDR2 SYDVKM. The CDR3 length is 14 residues. CDR3 DNA: TGTGCCAGCACCGGGACAGGGGGACTTTCACCCCTCCACTTT. Amino acids: CASTGTGGLSPLHF.

This clone was picked up a small number of times. Here the CDR3 reads CASSPPMGESYGEQYF. The CDR3 DNA follows: TGTGCCAGCTCACCACCAATGGGTGAGTCGTATGGCGAGCAGTACTTC. The chain uses TRBV18 and TRBJ2-7; D unclear. V lost 0 bases and J lost 6, with 18 bases in between. CDR1 is KGHSH, CDR2 LQKENI, per germline. The length of the CDR3 is 16 residues. Full variable domain (missing parts from reference TRBV18 and TRBJ2-7): NAGVMQNPRHLVRRRGQEARLRCSPMKGHSHVYWYRQLPEEGLKFMVYLQKENIIDESGMPKERFSAEFPKEGPSILRIQQVVRGDSAAYFCASSPPMGESYGEQYFGPGTRLTVT.

This clone was detected only a few times. The chain has TRBV7-9 and TRBJ1-2, with D perhaps TRBD1 (5 bases). Germline V gives CDR1 SEHNR, CDR2 FQNEAQ (reference sequence). V shed 1 base and J shed 8 bases, with 17 bases lying between them. CDR3 length: 15 amino acids. The CDR3 loop is CASSLVRPHRGGYTF. The CDR3 DNA reads as TGTGCCAGCAGCTTAGTAAGACCCCACCGGGGGGGCTACACCTTC.

The CDR3, as DNA: TGTGCCAGCAGTTATGGGAGGGGGCTTGCCAAAAACATTCAGTACTTC. Amino acid sequence: CASSYGRGLAKNIQYF. The chain joins TRBV6-6 to TRBJ2-4; either TRBD1 or TRBD2 may fit D (7 bases each). Per the germline V gene, CDR1 is MNHNY and CDR2 is SVGAGI (reference sequence). The CDR3 is 16 amino acids. V was clipped by 3 bases and J by 1 base, with 13 bases between them.

This clone has more than one count but fewer than ten. Its ends do not fully match the called genes, so a read error is possible. CDR3 coding DNA: TGTGCCAGCAATTTACAGGGGATCGAGCAGTACTTC. Encoded protein: CASNLQGIEQYF. The chain combines TRBV28 with TRBJ2-7; 7 bases agree with TRBD1. In germline, CDR1 is MDHEN, CDR2 SYDVKM. This CDR3 is 12 amino acids long.

The rearrangement joins TRBV19 to TRBJ2-5; D is perhaps TRBD1 (5 bases). Germline-derived CDR1 and CDR2 are LNHDA and SQIVND (reference sequence). This CDR3 is 11 amino acids long. V shed 7 bases and J shed 7 bases, with 10 bases lying between them. The CDR3 loop reads CASTQGGTQYF. Here the CDR3 DNA reads TGTGCCAGTACCCAGGGCGGGACCCAGTACTTC.

This clone turned up a few times. The chain uses TRBV15 and TRBJ2-5, with D perhaps matching TRBD2 (6 bases). CDR1 is LNHNV and CDR2 is YYDKDF in the germline V gene (reference sequence). V dropped 3 bases and J dropped 5 bases, with 19 bases sitting between them. This CDR3 has 16 residues. The CDR3 sequence is CATSSQHREFGETQYF. The CDR3 DNA sequence: TGTGCCACCAGCAGCCAACACCGGGAGTTTGGGGAGACCCAGTACTTC.

A few counts support this clone. The V and J genes are TRBV7-9 and TRBJ1-6, with a tentative D call TRBD1 (6 bases). Looked up from germline, CDR1 is SEHNR and CDR2 is FQNEAQ (reference sequence). This CDR3 has 14 residues. Between the trimmed V and J ends, which lost 3 bases and 9 bases, there was a span of 12 bases. CDR3 DNA: TGTGCCAGCAGCTTGACAGGCCCGAGTTCACCCCTCCACTTT. It encodes CASSLTGPSSPLHF.

The rearrangement uses TRBV5-4 and TRBJ2-5; no clear D. Trimming took off 0 bases at V and 7 bases at J, with 13 bases between the two ends. The CDR3 loop spans 14 amino acids. Germline V gene data show CDR1 as SGHNT and CDR2 as YYREEE (reference sequence). The CDR3 coding sequence is TGTGCCAGCAGCTTGGCGGGCTTCGGCGGGACCCAGTACTTC. Translating it yields CASSLAGFGGTQYF. Complete variable domain (other parts from reference TRBV5-4 and TRBJ2-5): ETGVTQSPTHLIKTRGQQVTLRCSSQSGHNTVSWYQQALGQGPQFIFQYYREEENGRGNFPPRFSGLQFPNYSSELNVNALELDDSALYLCASSLAGFGGTQYFGPGTRLLVL.

This clone was counted a few times. The chain carries TRBV18 and TRBJ1-5; D perhaps matches TRBD1 (6 bases). Germline CDR1 is KGHSH and CDR2 is LQKENI. CDR3 length equals 14 residues. Trimming cost V 5 bases and J 3 bases, with 11 bases left between them. The CDR3 region has the DNA TGTGCCAGCTCAACGGACAGCCTCAATCAGCCCCAGCATTTT. Amino acids: CASSTDSLNQPQHF.

The chain employs TRBV30 and TRBJ2-7; D might be TRBD1 (5 bases). This CDR3 contains 14 residues. The ends were cut back, 4 bases at V and 5 bases at J, with 18 bases in the middle. Per the germline V gene, CDR1 is GTSNPN and CDR2 is SVGIG (reference sequence). In nucleotides, the CDR3 is TGTGCCTGGACCATAACAAGGGGTTTCGACGAGCAGTACTTC. It yields the protein CAWTITRGFDEQYF.

The rearrangement joins TRBV15 to TRBJ2-1, with 9 bases lining up with TRBD2. The CDR3 length is 14 residues. Unmatched junction bases numbered 12, after V lost 10 bases and J lost 8 bases. CDR1 is LNHNV, CDR2 YYDKDF, per germline (reference sequence). The CDR3 DNA is TGTGCCAGCGGAGCCGGGACTAGCACCGATGAGCAGTTCTTC. Translation: CASGAGTSTDEQFF.

V usage is TRBV6-5 and J usage is TRBJ2-7; 9 nucleotides align to TRBD1. The V gene's germline CDR1 is MNHEY and CDR2 SVGAGI. After removal of 6 bases from V and 2 bases from J, the junction contained 5 bases not matched to a gene. The CDR3 contains 14 residues. The CDR3 is CASRTQGATYEQYF. For the CDR3, the DNA is TGTGCCAGCAGGACACAGGGGGCGACCTACGAGCAGTACTTC.

This clone ranks as medium-sized. The rearrangement links TRBV5-8 to TRBJ1-2; no definite D call. The CDR3 covers 14 residues. Trimming pared 3 bases from V and 5 bases from J, leaving 14 bases between. Germline CDR1 and CDR2: SGHTS and YDEGEE. In DNA form, the CDR3 reads TGTGCCAGCAGCTGGACGGGTTCCATATATGGCTACACCTTC. Translation: CASSWTGSIYGYTF. Full variable domain (rest looked up from reference TRBV5-8 and TRBJ1-2): EAGVTQSPTHLIKTRGQQATLRCSPISGHTSVYWYQQALGLGLQFLLWYDEGEERNRGNFPPRFSGRQFPNYSSELNVNALELEDSALYLCASSWTGSIYGYTFGSGTRLTVV.

This clone was observed a few times. V usage is TRBV29-1 and J usage is TRBJ1-1; perhaps TRBD1 as D (5 bases). Germline lookup yields CDR1 SQVTM and CDR2 ANQGSEA. This CDR3 has 13 residues. Trimming pared 6 bases from V and 0 bases from J, leaving 11 bases between. CDR3 loop: CSVSGRMNTEAFF. The CDR3 nucleotides are TGCAGCGTATCGGGACGGATGAACACTGAAGCTTTCTTT.

This clone was counted between two and nine times. The rearrangement links TRBV5-1 to TRBJ2-7; possible D gene TRBD2, 6 bases. Per germline, CDR1 SGHRS and CDR2 YFSETQ. V dropped 0 bases and J dropped 5 bases, with 12 bases sitting between them. The CDR3 covers 14 residues. The CDR3 is CASSLDAGRNEQYF. The CDR3 nucleotides read TGCGCCAGCAGCTTGGATGCGGGGAGAAACGAGCAGTACTTC.

The chain employs TRBV18 and TRBJ1-5; the D is unclear. The CDR3 spans 16 residues. Germline CDR1 is KGHSH and CDR2 is LQKENI. Trimming stripped 1 base from V and 3 bases from J, with 13 bases between. The CDR3 reads CASSPLGGVHNQPQHF. The CDR3 DNA reads as TGTGCCAGCTCACCACTTGGTGGGGTCCACAATCAGCCCCAGCATTTT.

The rearrangement uses TRBV7-2 and TRBJ2-3, with TRBD2 identical over 9 bases. Per the germline V gene, CDR1 is SGHTA and CDR2 is FQGNSA. Trimming took 2 bases from V and 1 from J; bases not matched to a gene: 1. This CDR3 comprises 15 residues. The CDR3 sequence: CASSLIAGGTDTQYF. The CDR3 DNA reads as TGTGCCAGCAGCTTAATAGCGGGAGGCACAGATACGCAGTATTTT.

This clone is categorized as medium-sized. The CDR3 bases are TGTGCCTGGAGTGTCTATAAGACAGGGGGCGGCTACACCTTC. It codes for CAWSVYKTGGGYTF. The genes are TRBV30 and TRBJ1-2, with 10 bases matching TRBD1. Germline CDR1 reads GTSNPN; CDR2 reads SVGIG (reference sequence). V lost 0 bases, J lost 8 bases, and 6 bases stayed unmatched. The length of the CDR3 is 14 residues. The whole variable domain, filled in from reference TRBV30 and TRBJ1-2, reads SQTIHQWPATLVQPVGSPLSLECTVEGTSNPNLYWYRQAAGRGLQLLFYSVGIGQISSEVPQNLSASRPQDRQFILSSKKLLLSDSGFYLCAWSVYKTGGGYTFGSGTRLTVV.

There are a few counts of this clone. The V gene is TRBV30, the J gene TRBJ2-2; possibly TRBD2 for D (6 bases). The CDR3 is 13 residues long. V was trimmed by 0 bases and J by 7 bases, leaving 9 bases between them. The germline V gene encodes CDR1 GTSNPN and CDR2 SVGIG (reference sequence). CDR3: CAWSVGGGGELFF. As DNA, the CDR3 is TGTGCCTGGAGTGTGGGGGGTGGCGGGGAGCTGTTTTTT.

The chain joins TRBV5-6 to TRBJ2-7; D is unresolved. In germline, CDR1 is SGHDT, CDR2 YYEEEE. Trimming removed 2 bases from V and 4 bases from J, with 7 bases in between. This CDR3 spans 12 amino acids. The CDR3 DNA sequence: TGTGCCAGCAGCTTAAGTGGGTACGAGCAGTACTTC. This sequence encodes CASSLSGYEQYF.

There are a few counts of this clone. The V gene is TRBV30, the J gene TRBJ1-2; D perhaps matches TRBD1 (5 bases). Germline lookup yields CDR1 GTSNPN and CDR2 SVGIG (reference sequence). CDR3 length equals 13 residues. V lost 7 bases and J 4 bases, leaving 16 bases between the germline ends. CDR3 nucleotide sequence: TGTGCCTCCCCCCTCGACAGAGTCTATGGCTACACCTTC. It yields the protein CASPLDRVYGYTF. The full variable domain, completed using reference TRBV30 and TRBJ1-2, is SQTIHQWPATLVQPVGSPLSLECTVEGTSNPNLYWYRQAAGRGLQLLFYSVGIGQISSEVPQNLSASRPQDRQFILSSKKLLLSDSGFYLCASPLDRVYGYTFGSGTRLTVV.